Listed here are 10 T cell receptor beta chains from one sample, sequenced in a study of CD8 T cells in ankylosing spondylitis. Via MiXCR, TCRdb re-called the 5' RACE reads, giving one row per CDR3 protein. The sample shows approximately 110,000 distinct CDR3 sequences, nearly 25% of them seen only once. The material sequenced was synovial fluid, either unsorted or a sorted T cell fraction (not recorded which). Source of these receptors: a male donor with ankylosing spondylitis.

Many counts were recorded for this clonotype. The chain couples TRBV5-1 to TRBJ1-6; a possible D gene is TRBD1 (6 bases). Germline loops: CDR1 SGHRS, CDR2 YFSETQ. The CDR3 contains 17 residues. V shed 1 base and J shed 6 bases, with 17 bases lying between them. The CDR3 coding sequence is TGCGCCAGCAGCTTGCTACAAGGGGGTGTGGGTAATTCACCCCTCCACTTT. Translated: CASSLLQGGVGNSPLHF.

The chain carries TRBV9 and TRBJ2-3; no reliable D call. Trimming removed 1 base from V and 5 bases from J, with 11 bases in between. Germline assignment: CDR1 SGDLS and CDR2 YYNGEE. CDR3 length: 14 amino acids. Written as DNA, the CDR3 is TGTGCCAGCAGCGTACAGGTACGAGGAGATACGCAGTATTTT. Translation gives CASSVQVRGDTQYF.

V and J are TRBV2 and TRBJ1-1; D uncertain. Looked up from germline, CDR1 is SNHLY and CDR2 is FYNNEI. This CDR3 has 12 amino acids. V lost 10 bases to trimming and J lost 5 bases, with 14 bases between them. CDR3 nucleotide sequence: TGTGCCATCGGTCGCGGTTCGACTGAAGCTTTCTTT. This encodes CAIGRGSTEAFF. Based on the CDR3 plus reference TRBV2 and TRBJ1-1, the full variable domain is EPEVTQTPSHQVTQMGQEVILRCVPISNHLYFYWYRQILGQKVEFLVSFYNNEISEKSEIFDDQFSVERPDGSNFTLKIRSTKLEDSAMYFCAIGRGSTEAFFGQGTRLTVV.

This clonotype was counted only a few times. This chain joins TRBV3-1 and TRBJ2-1; D gene unclear. Germline-derived CDR1 and CDR2 are LGHDT and YNNKEL (reference sequence). V dropped 0 bases and J dropped 10 bases, with 7 bases sitting between them. CDR3 size: 12 residues. CDR3 in DNA: TGTGCCAGCAGCCAAGATTGGCAAGAGCAGTTCTTC. Its translation: CASSQDWQEQFF.

The sample holds a few counts of this clonotype. The gene calls are TRBV7-9 and TRBJ2-1; D is ambiguous. V was trimmed by 1 base and J by 2 bases, leaving 6 bases between them. This CDR3 has 14 residues. Germline CDR1 SEHNR, CDR2 FQNEAQ (reference sequence). CDR3 bases: TGTGCCAGCAGCTTAGGCTCTGCCTACAATGAGCAGTTCTTC. Translated, it gives CASSLGSAYNEQFF.

The V call is TRBV11-2, the J call TRBJ2-7, with TRBD2 as a possible D gene (5 bases). The V end was cut by 1 base, the J end by 7 bases, with 17 bases between. This CDR3 has 15 amino acids. Germline lookup yields CDR1 SGHAT and CDR2 FQNNGV. CDR3 sequence reads: CASSLGSGPRGEQYF. CDR3 sequence (DNA): TGTGCCAGCAGCTTAGGATCCGGCCCCCGGGGTGAGCAGTACTTC. The full variable domain, completed using reference TRBV11-2 and TRBJ2-7, is EAGVAQSPRYKIIEKRQSVAFWCNPISGHATLYWYQQILGQGPKLLIQFQNNGVVDDSQLPKDRFSAERLKGVDSTLKIQPAKLEDSAVYLCASSLGSGPRGEQYFGPGTRLTVT.

This chain links TRBV2 with TRBJ1-1; D call uncertain. The germline gives CDR1 SNHLY, CDR2 FYNNEI. The CDR3 contains 12 residues. V gave up 4 bases and J gave up 7 bases, with 10 bases separating them. DNA for the CDR3: TGTGCCAGCAGTGGAGACACCATTGAAGCTTTCTTT. As protein: CASSGDTIEAFF.

The chain couples TRBV7-9 to TRBJ2-5, with unresolved D. Deletions cut 3 bases from V and 4 bases from J, with 3 bases between. This CDR3 has 11 amino acids. Germline V gene sequence: CDR1 SEHNR, CDR2 FQNEAQ (reference sequence). CDR3 sequence (DNA): TGTGCCAGCAGCTTTTCAGAGACCCAGTACTTC. This translates into CASSFSETQYF.

CDR3 in amino acids: CASSLVRGEASLSDTQYF. The CDR3 coding sequence is TGCGCCAGCAGCTTGGTTCGAGGGGAGGCAAGTTTATCGGATACGCAGTATTTT. The V gene is TRBV5-1, the J gene TRBJ2-3, with TRBD2 as a possible D gene (6 bases). The germline V gene has CDR1 SGHRS and CDR2 YFSETQ. Trimming pared 0 bases from V and 6 bases from J, leaving 23 bases between. The CDR3 consists of 18 residues. The full variable domain, completed using reference TRBV5-1 and TRBJ2-3, is KAGVTQTPRYLIKTRGQQVTLSCSPISGHRSVSWYQQTPGQGLQFLFEYFSETQRNKGNFPGRFSGRQFSNSRSEMNVSTLELGDSALYLCASSLVRGEASLSDTQYFGPGTRLTVL.

This chain links TRBV20-1 with TRBJ2-2, with 7 bases matching TRBD1. CDR3 length equals 16 residues. Germline trimming cut 0 bases from V and 1 base from J; bases unmatched to any gene: 5. The germline gives CDR1 DFQATT, CDR2 SNEGSKA (reference sequence). CDR3 bases: TGCAGTGCTAGAGATGCCCAGGGGGAGAACACCGGGGAGCTGTTTTTT. Translating it yields CSARDAQGENTGELFF.